Below are 26 T cell receptor beta chains sequenced from a single sample in a study of blood T cell repertoires in COVID-19. Sequencing used immunoSEQ multiplex PCR; TCRdb keeps in-frame clones, though not all of them. Among about 270,000 clones, about 76% were seen once, and the ten largest hold roughly 2.9%. The source material was peripheral blood. These receptor sequences come from a woman aged 60-70 years with active or convalescent COVID-19.

This clone was counted a single time. This chain joins TRBV12-5 and TRBJ2-7, with D tentatively TRBD1 (6 bases). V was pared by 3 bases and J by 3 bases, with 9 bases between. CDR3 size: 13 residues. Per the germline V gene, CDR1 is LGHNT and CDR2 is FRNRAP. In DNA form, the CDR3 reads TGTGCTAGTGGTTTTGGACAGCTCTACGAGCAGTACTTC. Residues: CASGFGQLYEQYF.

The V gene is TRBV25-1, the J gene TRBJ1-2; D might be TRBD1 (5 bases). Trimming left V 3 bases short and J 0 bases short, with 11 bases between. The CDR3 covers 15 residues. Germline CDR1 MGHDK, CDR2 SYGVNS. The CDR3: CASSDPQAPNYGYTF. The CDR3 DNA reads as TGTGCCAGCAGTGACCCACAGGCTCCTAACTATGGCTACACCTTC.

V and J are TRBV9 and TRBJ2-5, with TRBD2 matching over 9 bases. Per the germline V gene, CDR1 is SGDLS and CDR2 is YYNGEE. CDR3 length equals 14 residues. The trim removed 2 bases at V and 7 bases at J, leaving 6 bases unmatched. The DNA for the CDR3 is TGTGCCAGCAGCGTTGTTAGCGGGGGTGGGACCCAGTACTTC. Translation gives CASSVVSGGGTQYF.

The chain joins TRBV7-5 to TRBJ1-1; the listed D gene, TRBD1, was not tested against the DNA. TRBV7-5 is designated a pseudogene. This CDR3 region has 20 residues. The CDR3 reads CARSGITGKKIPSANTEAFF. CDR3 in DNA: TGTGCCAGAAGCGGAATAACAGGGAAAAAGATCCCTTCGGCGAACACTGAAGCTTTCTTT.

The CDR3 sequence is CASSEAGGVDEQFF. The CDR3 region has the DNA TGCGCCAGCAGCGAGGCGGGGGGGGTCGATGAGCAGTTCTTC. The genes are TRBV4-3 and TRBJ2-1; TRBD2 matches at 9 bases. CDR3 length: 14 amino acids. Germline V gives CDR1 LGHNA, CDR2 YSLEER. J was trimmed by 8 bases and V by 5 bases; bases with no gene match: 7.

V gene TRBV9 combines with J gene TRBJ1-4; 9 nucleotides line up with TRBD1. The CDR3 is 15 amino acids. Germline values: CDR1 SGDLS, CDR2 YYNGEE. J gave up 7 bases and V 3 bases, and 7 bases lay outside the gene matches. CDR3 loop: CASSATGGGVEKLFF. The CDR3 coding sequence is TGTGCCAGCAGCGCTACAGGGGGCGGAGTTGAAAAACTGTTTTTT. Full variable domain (remainder filled in from reference TRBV9 and TRBJ1-4): DSGVTQTPKHLITATGQRVTLRCSPRSGDLSVYWYQQSLDQGLQFLIQYYNGEERAKGNILERFSAQQFPDLHSELNLSSLELGDSALYFCASSATGGGVEKLFFGSGTQLSVL.

The J gene is TRBJ2-2, the V gene TRBV6-2 or TRBV6-3; 9 bases are shared with TRBD1. Germline V lookup: CDR1 MNHEY, CDR2 SVGEGT. The CDR3 sequence is 17 residues long. J was trimmed by 4 bases and V by 6 bases; bases with no gene match: 12. CDR3 sequence reads: CASSVPGQGWSTGELFF. The CDR3, as DNA: TGTGCCAGCAGCGTCCCGGGACAGGGTTGGAGCACCGGGGAGCTGTTTTTT.

V gene TRBV4-1 combines with J gene TRBJ2-3; 8 bases are a match to TRBD1. Germline-derived CDR1 and CDR2 are MGHRA and YSYEKL. The CDR3 is made up of 16 amino acids. The V and J ends lost 4 bases and 0 bases, in that order; junction bases with no gene match: 6. The CDR3 here is CASSPVDRGSTDTQYF. The CDR3 DNA reads TGCGCCAGCAGCCCCGTAGACAGGGGAAGCACAGATACGCAGTATTTT.

This chain uses TRBV4-2 with TRBJ1-5; the D gene is possibly TRBD1 (6 bases). The CDR3 is made up of 14 amino acids. Looked up from germline, CDR1 is LGHNA and CDR2 is YNFKEQ. The V and J ends lost 4 bases and 5 bases respectively, with 12 bases between them. The CDR3 DNA sequence: TGTGCCAGCAGCCCCGGGACACTCCATCAGCCCCAGCATTTT. Translated, it gives CASSPGTLHQPQHF.

The chain has TRBV7-3 and TRBJ2-1; 8 nucleotides agree with TRBD2. Germline CDR1 reads SGHTA; CDR2 reads FQGTGA. CDR3 length: 16 residues. The trim removed 1 base at V and 7 bases at J, leaving 9 bases unmatched. The CDR3 nucleotides read TGTGCCAGCAGCTTAAGTGCGGGACTAGTAAAGAATGAGCAGTTCTTC. It yields the protein CASSLSAGLVKNEQFF.

V and J are TRBV27 and TRBJ2-7; possible D gene TRBD2, 6 bases. The CDR3 runs to 14 residues. Trimming pared 8 bases from V and 4 bases from J, leaving 18 bases between. Per germline, CDR1 MNHEY and CDR2 SMNVEV (reference sequence). CDR3 amino acids: CASGYGGDAYEQYF. For the CDR3, the DNA is TGTGCCAGCGGGTACGGGGGAGATGCATACGAGCAGTACTTC.

The gene calls are TRBV10-3 and TRBJ1-1; D is possibly TRBD1 (6 bases). Between the trimmed V and J ends, which lost 3 bases and 1 base, there was a span of 21 bases. The CDR3 loop spans 18 amino acids. Germline-derived CDR1 and CDR2 are ENHRY and SYGVKD. DNA for the CDR3: TGTGCCATCAGTGACCCGCTCCAGGGGTCGTGGTCGAACACTGAAGCTTTCTTT. Protein sequence: CAISDPLQGSWSNTEAFF.

The chain employs TRBV29-1 and TRBJ1-1; maybe TRBD1 (6 bases). The V end lost 6 bases, the J end lost 1 base, and 18 bases lay between the germline ends. This CDR3 has 15 amino acids. From germline, CDR1 is SQVTM and CDR2 ANQGSEA. The chain's CDR3 is CSVTLRDTSNTEAFF. As DNA, the CDR3 is TGCAGCGTGACCTTACGGGACACGTCGAACACTGAAGCTTTCTTT.

The CDR3 DNA sequence: TGTGCCAGTAGGGGACAAAGTAATAGCAATCAGCCCCAGCATTTT. Its protein product is CASRGQSNSNQPQHF. V is TRBV19 and J is TRBJ1-5; a possible D gene is TRBD1 (6 bases). Germline V gene sequence: CDR1 LNHDA, CDR2 SQIVND (reference sequence). The CDR3 extends over 15 amino acids. Trimming left V 6 bases short and J 0 bases short, with 12 bases between.

The rearrangement uses TRBV4-1 and TRBJ2-2; D gene unclear. CDR3 length: 13 residues. V shed 0 bases and J shed 7 bases, with 6 bases lying between them. In germline, CDR1 is MGHRA, CDR2 YSYEKL. The CDR3 DNA reads TGCGCCAGCAGCCAAGATGGCAGCGGGGAGCTGTTTTTT. Protein sequence: CASSQDGSGELFF.

The rearrangement joins TRBV29-1 to TRBJ1-2; possible D gene TRBD1, 5 bases. From germline, CDR1 is SQVTM and CDR2 ANQGSEA. This CDR3 has 13 residues. V dropped 4 bases and J dropped 4 bases, with 13 bases sitting between them. The CDR3 DNA reads TGCAGCGTTGCGGGGGGGGAGAGCTATGGCTACACCTTC. This sequence encodes CSVAGGESYGYTF.

V and J are TRBV7-3 and TRBJ2-3; D ambiguous. Germline V gives CDR1 SGHTA, CDR2 FQGTGA. This CDR3 contains 12 residues. V dropped 8 bases and J dropped 5 bases, with 11 bases sitting between them. The CDR3 DNA reads as TGTGCCAGCCGAGGAACTGAAGATACGCAGTATTTT. This sequence encodes CASRGTEDTQYF.

This rearrangement joins TRBV5-1 to TRBJ2-3; a possible D gene is TRBD2 (6 bases). CDR1 and CDR2 (germline): SGHRS, YFSETQ. V was shortened by 4 bases and J by 5 bases, with 14 bases between the two germline ends. The CDR3 extends over 14 amino acids. The CDR3 loop reads CASSTGAGGDTQYF. CDR3 in DNA: TGCGCCAGCAGCACCGGAGCGGGCGGAGATACGCAGTATTTT.

The rearrangement uses TRBV7-2 and TRBJ2-1, with D tentatively TRBD1 (5 bases). The V gene's germline CDR1 is SGHTA and CDR2 FQGNSA. The CDR3 covers 15 residues. The V end was cut by 5 bases, the J end by 3 bases, with 14 bases between. Here the CDR3 reads CASSLYQDIYNEQFF. In DNA form, the CDR3 reads TGTGCCAGCAGCCTGTATCAGGACATCTACAATGAGCAGTTCTTC.

This clone occurred a few times. J is TRBJ2-3 and V is TRBV19, with D maybe TRBD2 (5 bases). V dropped 3 bases and J dropped 2 bases, with 15 bases sitting between them. CDR3 length: 16 amino acids. Germline CDR1 and CDR2: LNHDA and SQIVND (reference sequence). This CDR3 is CASSISSLGLTDTQYF. In DNA form, the CDR3 reads TGTGCCAGTAGTATCTCGAGCCTTGGACTCACAGATACGCAGTATTTT.

In this sample, this clone turned up once. V usage is TRBV7-3 and J usage is TRBJ1-1; 9 bases fit TRBD1. CDR1 SGHTA and CDR2 FQGTGA come from the germline V gene. V shed 4 bases, J shed 0 bases, and the junction held 6 bases outside the gene matches. This CDR3 region has 16 residues. The CDR3 nucleotides read TGTGCCAGCAGCTCAGGGACAGGGAAGATGAACACTGAAGCTTTCTTT. It yields the protein CASSSGTGKMNTEAFF.

The V and J genes are TRBV10-2 and TRBJ1-2, with D perhaps TRBD1 (5 bases). This CDR3 has 10 residues. V was pared by 10 bases and J by 6 bases, with 9 bases between. CDR1 is WSHSY, CDR2 SAAADI, per germline. CDR3 sequence reads: CATSGNGYTF. CDR3 DNA sequence: TGCGCCACCTCAGGGAATGGCTACACCTTC.

The chain uses TRBV7-9 and TRBJ2-7, with 8 bases aligning to TRBD1. The CDR3 extends over 14 amino acids. Germline CDR1 reads SEHNR; CDR2 reads FQNEAQ (reference sequence). V lost 8 bases to trimming and J lost 0 bases; unmatched junction nucleotides: 6. Here the CDR3 DNA reads TGTGCCAGCGGGACACAGGGGGACTCCTACGAGCAGTACTTC. Amino acids: CASGTQGDSYEQYF.

The J gene is TRBJ2-3, the V gene TRBV7-3, with 11 bases aligning to TRBD2. CDR3 length: 18 residues. CDR1 is SGHTA and CDR2 is FQGTGA in the germline V gene. V gave up 7 bases and J gave up 0 bases; unmatched junction bases: 12. This chain's CDR3 is CASTHSSGGLPSTDTQYF. The CDR3 coding sequence is TGTGCCAGCACCCATTCTAGCGGGGGGCTCCCGAGCACAGATACGCAGTATTTT.

CDR3 amino acids: CASGTYQNNQPQHF. The CDR3 DNA follows: TGTGCCAGCGGGACATACCAGAATAATCAGCCCCAGCATTTT. This sequence joins TRBV6-5 and TRBJ1-5; TRBD1 might be the D (6 bases). This CDR3 is 14 amino acids long. V shed 8 bases and J shed 4 bases, with 15 bases lying between them. The germline CDR1 and CDR2 sequences are MNHEY and SVGAGI.

J is TRBJ1-3 and V is TRBV5-8, with a tentative D call TRBD1 (5 bases). The V end was cut by 0 bases, the J end by 1 base, with 8 bases between. This CDR3 is 15 amino acids long. CDR1 SGHTS and CDR2 YDEGEE come from the germline V gene. The CDR3 spells CASSLEQASGNTIYF. CDR3 DNA sequence: TGTGCCAGCAGCTTGGAACAGGCATCTGGAAACACCATATATTTT.